This T cell receptor (beta chain) was sequenced for a study of human T cells and chemical hapten exposure. Study in general: Application of 0.01% DPC to the upper back was done by patch test, with a reading at 6 days.

This clonotype has a count of ten or more. Its target is not known. The time point here: patch test 1, 2 weeks after DPC sensitization. Documented treatment: therapeutic diphenylcyclopropenone sensitization with weekly scalp DPC. Sequencing started from total RNA isolated from unfractionated whole blood. General study findings and limits: DPC sensitization did not alter TCRs above 1 in 1000 frequency.

Unique molecular identifiers were attached to individual cDNA molecules during library preparation. TCRdb fed the RACE reads into MiXCR, producing one record per CDR3 protein. The table records approximately 350,000 distinct CDR3 sequences, about 7% of them present only once. Germline values: CDR1 MDHEN, CDR2 SYDVKM. The CDR3 consists of 16 residues. V trimming: 2 bases; J trimming: 9 bases; junction bases outside the gene matches: 10. V usage is TRBV28 and J usage is TRBJ2-3, with 11 nucleotides matching TRBD2. The receptor was derived from a woman younger than 35 with alopecia areata. Some clones in this sample may be carry-over from other donors' samples. The specimen was whole blood, collected in connection with sensitization to the hapten diphenylcyclopropenone (DPC). CDR3 sequence (DNA): TGTGCCAGCAGTTTAGTCGCTAGCGGGGGGCACCCGACGCAGTATTTT. Amino acid sequence: CASSLVASGGHPTQYF.